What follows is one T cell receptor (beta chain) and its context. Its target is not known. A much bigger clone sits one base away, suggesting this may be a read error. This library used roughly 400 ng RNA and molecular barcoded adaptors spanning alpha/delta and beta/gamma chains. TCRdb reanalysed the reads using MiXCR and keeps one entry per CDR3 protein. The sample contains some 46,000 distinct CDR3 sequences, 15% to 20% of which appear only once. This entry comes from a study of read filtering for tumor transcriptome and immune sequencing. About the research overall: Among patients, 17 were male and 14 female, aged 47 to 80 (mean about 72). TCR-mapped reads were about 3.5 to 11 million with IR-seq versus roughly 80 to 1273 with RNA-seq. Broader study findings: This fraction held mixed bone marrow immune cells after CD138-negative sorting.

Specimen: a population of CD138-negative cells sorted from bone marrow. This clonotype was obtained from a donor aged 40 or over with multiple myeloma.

DNA for the CDR3: TGTGCCAGCACGAGGGGACGGGGAAGTGGAGCTTTCTTT. Protein sequence: CASTRGRGSGAFF. This chain links TRBV12-3 or TRBV12-4 with TRBJ1-1, with a weak D call TRBD1 (5 bases). The length of the CDR3 is 13 residues. V lost 7 bases and J lost 10, with 19 bases in between.